This TCR beta chain was retrieved from a study of long-term antiretroviral therapy in people with HIV. The germline V gene has CDR1 SGHDT and CDR2 YYEEEE. J gave up 0 bases and V 1 base, and 8 bases lay outside the gene matches. CDR3 length equals 18 residues. Before they underwent DNA extraction, samples held 1-10 million cryopreserved PBMC. Sequencing used immunoSEQ v3.0 at survey level. Assay used: immunoSEQ multiplex PCR; TCRdb lists only in-frame clones, some missing. Among 30,000 to 35,000 clones listed, approximately 75% were seen once. The sequencing used unsorted PBMCs, collected 3 years after starting antiretroviral therapy. This TCR came from a man in his fifties with HIV. The chain combines TRBV5-6 with TRBJ2-2; 8 nucleotides agree with TRBD1. The chain's CDR3 is CASSLSGQGFANTGELFF. CDR3 nucleotide sequence: TGTGCCAGCAGCTTGTCCGGACAGGGCTTCGCGAACACCGGGGAGCTGTTTTTT. Filled out from reference TRBV5-6 and TRBJ2-2, the complete variable domain reads DAGVTQSPTHLIKTRGQQVTLRCSPKSGHDTVSWYQQALGQGPQFIFQYYEEEERQRGNFPDRFSGHQFPNYSSELNVNALLLGDSALYLCASSLSGQGFANTGELFFGEGSRLTVL.